This T cell receptor (beta chain) was sequenced for a study of blood T cell repertoires in COVID-19. Study as a whole: COVID-19 samples collected from the United States, Italy and Spain covered acute and convalescent phases. T cells, B-cell-depleted T cells, or PBMCs supplied cDNA or gDNA.

Germline CDR1 and CDR2: SGHTA and FQGTGA. V was pared by 5 bases and J by 1 base, with 9 bases between. The CDR3 extends over 15 amino acids. Seattle's cohort entered during active infection and was followed longitudinally. Methods used by the authors: Estimation of nucleated cell counts relied on the amplification of reference gene primers. Sequencing used immunoSEQ multiplex PCR; TCRdb keeps in-frame clones, though not all of them. The DNA was the basis for D and trimming; V, J and clone size are from that table. The sample consists of around 480,000 clones, about 87% of them appearing once. The genes are TRBV7-3 and TRBJ2-6; a possible D gene is TRBD1 (5 bases). The receptor was isolated from a woman in her fifties or sixties with COVID-19, enrolled during active disease. Sequencing was carried out using peripheral blood. CDR3 coding DNA: TGTGCCAGCAGCCCCGACAGATCTGGGGCCAACGTCCTGACTTTC. Encoded protein: CASSPDRSGANVLTF. Full variable domain (remainder filled in from reference TRBV7-3 and TRBJ2-6): GAGVSQTPSNKVTEKGKYVELRCDPISGHTALYWYRQSLGQGPEFLIYFQGTGAADDSGLPNDRFFAVRPEGSVSTLKIQRTERGDSAVYLCASSPDRSGANVLTFGAGSRLTVL.